The 18 T cell receptor beta chains below were found in one sample sequenced in a study of T cell responses to AZD1222 COVID-19 vaccine. TCRdb's table, derived via immunoSEQ multiplex PCR, lists solely in-frame clones and lacks some. The table includes 150,000 or so clones, under 95% detected once. The sample here was peripheral blood, taken on day 0 of AZD1222 vaccination. The receptors come from an adult in good health.

This chain joins TRBV6-2 or TRBV6-3 and TRBJ2-7; 8 bases fit TRBD1. Looked up from germline, CDR1 is MNHEY and CDR2 is SVGEGT. The CDR3 is 13 amino acids. With V trimmed by 6 bases and J by 2 bases, 3 bases remained unmatched. This chain's CDR3 is CASSDRGPYEQYF. For the CDR3, the DNA is TGTGCCAGCAGCGACAGGGGTCCCTACGAGCAGTACTTC.

This clone was observed once. The chain joins TRBV24-1 to TRBJ2-3, with TRBD2 matching over 11 bases. The CDR3 has 14 residues. Looked up from germline, CDR1 is KGHDR and CDR2 is SFDVKD. J was trimmed by 1 base and V by 7 bases; bases with no gene match: 0. The CDR3 DNA sequence: TGTGCCACCAGGGGACTAGCGGGCACAGATACGCAGTATTTT. It translates to CATRGLAGTDTQYF.

The chain carries TRBV30 and TRBJ1-2; D call uncertain. The CDR3 length is 13 residues. The V gene's germline CDR1 is GTSNPN and CDR2 SVGIG (reference sequence). V lost 0 bases and J 6 bases, leaving 11 bases between the germline ends. Here the CDR3 reads CAWSVDPRDGYTF. For the CDR3, the DNA is TGTGCCTGGAGTGTGGACCCGAGGGATGGCTACACCTTC.

The V call is TRBV24-1, the J call TRBJ1-2; 7 bases align to TRBD1. This CDR3 has 12 amino acids. The ends lost 7 bases at V and 4 bases at J; junction bases unmatched: 2. Per the germline V gene, CDR1 is KGHDR and CDR2 is SFDVKD. The CDR3 DNA is TGTGCCACCAGCACAGGGGCCTATGGCTACACCTTC. Residues: CATSTGAYGYTF.

In regard to this clone: This sample also contains other DNA sequences that code for the same CDR3. The chain is built from TRBV12-3 or TRBV12-4 and TRBJ2-5; D remains unclear. This CDR3 has 12 amino acids. The germline V and J ends were trimmed by 2 bases and 5 bases, with 6 bases remaining between them. DNA of the CDR3: TGTGCCAGCAGTTTATCTCGGGAGACCCAGTACTTC. Amino acid sequence: CASSLSRETQYF.

The chain uses TRBV5-6 and TRBJ2-6; D gene unclear. The CDR3 extends over 13 amino acids. Germline-derived CDR1 and CDR2 are SGHDT and YYEEEE. The germline V and J ends were trimmed by 2 bases and 3 bases, with 3 bases remaining between them. The CDR3 reads CASSLFGANVLTF. The CDR3 coding sequence is TGTGCCAGCAGCTTATTTGGGGCCAACGTCCTGACTTTC. Full variable domain (missing parts from reference TRBV5-6 and TRBJ2-6): DAGVTQSPTHLIKTRGQQVTLRCSPKSGHDTVSWYQQALGQGPQFIFQYYEEEERQRGNFPDRFSGHQFPNYSSELNVNALLLGDSALYLCASSLFGANVLTFGAGSRLTVL.

The chain is built from TRBV30 and TRBJ1-3; 10 nucleotides align to TRBD1. J gave up 2 bases and V 2 bases, and 3 bases lay outside the gene matches. The germline CDR1 and CDR2 sequences are GTSNPN and SVGIG (reference sequence). CDR3 size: 15 residues. CDR3 region: CAWSHGQGAGNTIYF. CDR3 bases: TGTGCCTGGAGTCACGGACAGGGGGCTGGAAACACCATATATTTT.

CDR3 sequence reads: CASSIGLAASYEQYF. CDR3 DNA sequence: TGTGCCAGCTCTATAGGACTAGCGGCCTCCTACGAGCAGTACTTC. The gene calls are TRBV28 and TRBJ2-7; 10 nucleotides align to TRBD2. The germline CDR1 and CDR2 sequences are MDHEN and SYDVKM. CDR3 length equals 15 residues. The junction had 7 bases not matched to a gene; V was cut back by 8 bases and J by 0 bases. The variable domain in full, with the rest retrieved from reference TRBV28 and TRBJ2-7, is DVKVTQSSRYLVKRTGEKVFLECVQDMDHENMFWYRQDPGLGLRLIYFSYDVKMKEKGDIPEGYSVSREKKERFSLILESASTNQTSMYLCASSIGLAASYEQYFGPGTRLTVT.

The chain carries TRBV11-2 and TRBJ2-2, with D possibly matching TRBD2 (5 bases). Between the trimmed V and J ends, which lost 1 base and 0 bases, there was a span of 9 bases. From germline, CDR1 is SGHAT and CDR2 FQNNGV. The CDR3 sequence is 16 residues long. CDR3 nucleotides: TGTGCCAGCAGCTTAGGAGGGTCTCCGAACACCGGGGAGCTGTTTTTT. Translated, it gives CASSLGGSPNTGELFF.

V and J are TRBV5-4 and TRBJ2-5, with 10 bases aligning to TRBD1. Germline trimming cut 5 bases from V and 5 bases from J; bases unmatched to any gene: 12. This CDR3 spans 16 amino acids. CDR1 is SGHNT and CDR2 is YYREEE in the germline V gene (reference sequence). CDR3 loop: CASSTPGQGPGETQYF. CDR3 DNA sequence: TGTGCCAGCAGTACGCCGGGACAGGGGCCAGGGGAGACCCAGTACTTC.

J is TRBJ2-1 and V is TRBV19; a possible D gene is TRBD2 (6 bases). The CDR3 extends over 17 amino acids. The V gene lost 0 bases and the J gene lost 3 bases, with 15 bases spanning the gap. Germline loops: CDR1 LNHDA, CDR2 SQIVND (reference sequence). CDR3 sequence: CASSIDLRGQGYNEQFF. For the CDR3, the DNA is TGTGCCAGTAGTATAGATCTGCGGGGCCAGGGCTACAATGAGCAGTTCTTC.

This chain connects TRBV7-8 to TRBJ2-5; 10 bases are a match to TRBD2. The germline V gene encodes CDR1 SGHVS and CDR2 FQNEAQ. CDR3 length: 17 residues. V lost 2 bases to trimming and J lost 4 bases; unmatched junction nucleotides: 10. The CDR3 nucleotides read TGTGCCAGCAGCTTACACTTCCTAGCGGGAGCCCCAGAGACCCAGTACTTC. It is translated as CASSLHFLAGAPETQYF.

J is TRBJ2-1 and V is TRBV12-5; D remains unclear. The germline V gene encodes CDR1 LGHNT and CDR2 FRNRAP. V was cut by 2 bases and J by 8 bases, with 10 bases left in between. This CDR3 contains 13 residues. The CDR3 nucleotides read TGTGCTAGTGGTTTGATGTCCGAAGATGAGCAGTTCTTC. As protein: CASGLMSEDEQFF.

The J gene is TRBJ2-3, the V gene TRBV9; 8 bases match TRBD2. Germline V gives CDR1 SGDLS, CDR2 YYNGEE. The CDR3 is 16 residues long. Trimming cost V 0 bases and J 5 bases; bases outside gene matches: 8. For the CDR3, the DNA is TGTGCCAGCAGCGTAGAACCAGCGGGAGTTCGAGATACGCAGTATTTT. Its translation is CASSVEPAGVRDTQYF.

The V call is TRBV7-9, the J call TRBJ2-7; D may be TRBD1 (7 bases). There are 14 residues in the CDR3. The germline gives CDR1 SEHNR, CDR2 FQNEAQ (reference sequence). Deletions cut 5 bases from V and 3 bases from J, with 14 bases between. The CDR3 DNA reads as TGTGCCAGCAGCAGCGCAGGGGGGTACTACGAGCAGTACTTC. It specifies CASSSAGGYYEQYF.

The rearrangement links TRBV2 to TRBJ2-1; 10 nucleotides agree with TRBD2. The CDR3 sequence is 18 residues long. Germline CDR1 SNHLY, CDR2 FYNNEI. Germline trimming cut 4 bases from V and 0 bases from J; bases unmatched to any gene: 9. The CDR3 spells CASSGLAGPESSYNEQFF. CDR3 sequence (DNA): TGTGCCAGCAGTGGACTAGCGGGCCCCGAGAGCTCCTACAATGAGCAGTTCTTC.

The chain uses TRBV5-1 and TRBJ2-7; the match to TRBD1 covers 12 bases. This CDR3 comprises 15 residues. With 3 bases clipped from V and 6 bases from J, the junction kept 7 bases outside the gene matches. The germline gives CDR1 SGHRS, CDR2 YFSETQ. CDR3 coding DNA: TGCGCCAGCAGCTCTACCGGGACAGGGGGCCGCGAGCAGTACTTC. It codes for CASSSTGTGGREQYF.

The chain has TRBV12-5 and TRBJ2-1, with 8 bases aligning to TRBD2. The CDR3 covers 19 residues. CDR1 is LGHNT, CDR2 FRNRAP, per germline. J lost 7 bases, V lost 5 bases, and 22 bases had no gene match. The CDR3 loop is CASGGGAVSGRALGNEQFF. CDR3 nucleotides: TGTGCTAGTGGTGGGGGGGCGGTCAGCGGGAGAGCTTTGGGGAATGAGCAGTTCTTC.